Each of the 17 T cell receptor beta chains below was sequenced from the same sample in a study of metastatic and nonmetastatic thyroid tumors. Through MiXCR, TCRdb re-clonotyped the PCR reads. The table has 10,000 to 15,000 clones, under 30% seen once; the top ten hold 10% to 15%. Thyroid surgery had not been preceded by any treatment in any patient. The sample was tumor tissue. The receptors here all came from a female donor with papillary thyroid cancer or a benign thyroid nodule (not recorded which). Some clones in this sample may be carry-over from other donors' samples.

This clone turned up a few times. The conserved phenylalanine or tryptophan normally closing the CDR3 is absent here, so this likely arose from a read error. This sequence joins TRBV5-6 and TRBJ2-3; the match to TRBD2 covers 7 bases. In germline, CDR1 is SGHDT, CDR2 YYEEEE. The ends lost 4 bases at V and 3 bases at J; junction bases unmatched: 2. CDR3 length equals 13 residues. The CDR3 region is CASSGGGTDTQYL. CDR3 nucleotide sequence: TGTGCCAGCAGCGGGGGGGGAACAGATACGCAGTATCTT.

The chain joins TRBV3-1 to TRBJ2-2; D is perhaps TRBD1 (5 bases). Germline-derived CDR1 and CDR2 are LGHDT and YNNKEL (reference sequence). CDR3 length equals 14 residues. V was cut by 2 bases and J by 7 bases, with 11 bases left in between. The CDR3 sequence: CASSQRQLDGELFF. The CDR3 DNA sequence: TGTGCCAGCAGCCAAAGACAGTTGGACGGGGAGCTGTTTTTT. The whole variable domain, remainder taken from reference TRBV3-1 and TRBJ2-2, is DTAVSQTPKYLVTQMGNDKSIKCEQNLGHDTMYWYKQDSKKFLKIMFSYNNKELIINETVPNRFSPKSPDKAHLNLHINSLELGDSAVYFCASSQRQLDGELFFGEGSRLTVL.

V and J are TRBV5-1 and TRBJ2-7; 7 bases map to TRBD1. CDR3 length: 15 residues. Germline V gene data show CDR1 as SGHRS and CDR2 as YFSETQ. Losses at the gene ends were 4 bases for V and 2 bases for J; bases not matched to a gene: 9. In nucleotides, the CDR3 is TGCGCCAGCAGCGTGAGCCAGGGGGAACCCTACGAGCAGTACTTC. This encodes CASSVSQGEPYEQYF.

This clone is classed as medium-sized (0.01 to 0.1%). The chain links TRBV19 to TRBJ1-2; D not certain. Trimming took off 4 bases at V and 3 bases at J, with 15 bases between the two ends. This CDR3 spans 15 amino acids. CDR1 is LNHDA and CDR2 is SQIVND in the germline V gene (reference sequence). Written as DNA, the CDR3 is TGTGCCAGTAGTAATGACCGTTCCCCTGACTATGGCTACACCTTC. Translated: CASSNDRSPDYGYTF.

The chain combines TRBV4-2 with TRBJ2-1; no reliable D call. V was trimmed by 4 bases and J by 6 bases, leaving 7 bases between them. The CDR3 spans 12 residues. Germline CDR1 is LGHNA and CDR2 is YNFKEQ. This CDR3 is CASSRVVNEQFF. As DNA, the CDR3 is TGTGCCAGCAGCCGGGTCGTCAATGAGCAGTTCTTC.

The chain uses TRBV30 and TRBJ2-7; D not certain. This CDR3 has 13 amino acids. The V and J ends lost 2 bases and 3 bases respectively, with 11 bases between them. Germline lookup yields CDR1 GTSNPN and CDR2 SVGIG (reference sequence). CDR3 nucleotide sequence: TGTGCCTGGAGTCTTGGATCTGACTACGAGCAGTACTTC. Translation: CAWSLGSDYEQYF. Full variable domain (remainder filled in from reference TRBV30 and TRBJ2-7): SQTIHQWPATLVQPVGSPLSLECTVEGTSNPNLYWYRQAAGRGLQLLFYSVGIGQISSEVPQNLSASRPQDRQFILSSKKLLLSDSGFYLCAWSLGSDYEQYFGPGTRLTVT.

J is TRBJ2-6 and V is TRBV6-2 or TRBV6-3; D possibly uses TRBD1 or TRBD2 (6 bases each). The CDR3 is 18 amino acids. Trimming stripped 10 bases from V and 2 bases from J, with 24 bases between. Germline-derived CDR1 and CDR2 are MNHEY and SVGEGT. CDR3 amino acids: CATAEGGRRITGANVLTF. CDR3 DNA sequence: TGTGCCACGGCGGAAGGGGGGCGCCGGATCACTGGGGCCAACGTCCTGACTTTC.

This clone was counted a few times. The V and J genes are TRBV6-2 or TRBV6-3 and TRBJ1-1; D not certain. Trimming took off 6 bases at V and 5 bases at J, with 10 bases between the two ends. Germline V gene lookup returns CDR1 MNHEY and CDR2 SVGEGT. The CDR3 has 12 amino acids. The CDR3 protein is CASSLYGTEAFF. CDR3 sequence (DNA): TGTGCCAGCAGCTTATATGGAACTGAAGCTTTCTTT.

V gene TRBV7-2 combines with J gene TRBJ2-5; D perhaps matches TRBD2 (5 bases). CDR1 is SGHTA, CDR2 FQGNSA, per germline. This CDR3 is 15 amino acids long. Trimming removed 5 bases at V and 4 bases at J, with 17 bases between. The CDR3 DNA reads TGTGCCAGCAGCCTAACATGGCTAGCCGGAGAGACCCAGTACTTC. This translates into CASSLTWLAGETQYF.

Judged by abundance, this clone is medium-sized (0.01 to 0.1%). The J gene is TRBJ2-1, the V gene TRBV27; 8 bases are a match to TRBD2. Germline assignment: CDR1 MNHEY and CDR2 SMNVEV (reference sequence). The CDR3 runs 16 residues. Trimming removed 5 bases from V and 10 bases from J; junction bases left unmatched: 16. The CDR3 DNA is TGTGCCAGCAGTCCCCCCCCTAGCGGGTACACCTGGGAGCAGTTCTTC. Translated: CASSPPPSGYTWEQFF.

This clone has more than one count but fewer than ten. The V and J genes are TRBV28 and TRBJ2-7; possible D gene TRBD2, 6 bases. CDR1 and CDR2 (germline): MDHEN, SYDVKM. The V and J ends lost 5 bases and 12 bases respectively, with 14 bases between them. This CDR3 has 11 residues. In nucleotides, the CDR3 is TGTGCCAGCAGTCCGGGACTTCGATTGTACTTC. Its protein product is CASSPGLRLYF.

In this sample, this clone turned up a few times. The chain combines TRBV10-2 with TRBJ2-7; D is undetermined. This CDR3 is built from 11 residues. Trimming stripped 8 bases from V and 6 bases from J, with 11 bases between. Germline assignment: CDR1 WSHSY and CDR2 SAAADI. The CDR3 DNA sequence: TGCGCCAGCTTAATCGGCGGCGAGCAGTACTTC. Translating gives CASLIGGEQYF.

CDR3 coding DNA: TGTGCCAGCAGCTACAGGGTGAACACCGGGGAGCTGTTTTTT. Residues: CASSYRVNTGELFF. V usage is TRBV13 and J usage is TRBJ2-2; D is possibly TRBD1 (6 bases). From germline, CDR1 is PRHDT and CDR2 FYEKMQ (reference sequence). The CDR3 runs 14 residues. V lost 4 bases and J 1 base, leaving 7 bases between the germline ends.

Ten or more counts support this clone. This sequence may be a read error, since a much larger clone differs from it by one base. The chain is built from TRBV5-5 and TRBJ2-3; D gene unclear. Germline V lookup: CDR1 SGHKS, CDR2 YYEKEE (reference sequence). V lost 0 bases, J lost 7 bases, and 9 bases lay in between. The CDR3 is made up of 13 amino acids. In nucleotides, the CDR3 is TGTGCCAGCAGCTTGGGGCTTACATATACGCAGTATTTT. This sequence encodes CASSLGLTYTQYF.

This clone is large in the sample. The rearrangement uses TRBV4-2 and TRBJ2-7, with 7 positions matching TRBD1. Germline CDR1 and CDR2: LGHNA and YNFKEQ. CDR3 length equals 15 residues. Unmatched junction bases numbered 4, after V lost 1 base and J lost 1 base. The CDR3, as DNA: TGTGCCAGCAGCCAAGGACAGGGTATTTCCTACGAGCAGTACTTC. It specifies CASSQGQGISYEQYF.

The V and J genes are TRBV11-1 and TRBJ2-5; 12 nucleotides line up with TRBD2. The CDR3 totals 15 residues. Germline V gene lookup returns CDR1 SGHAT and CDR2 FQDESV (reference sequence). The V gene end was trimmed by 1 base and the J gene end by 4 bases; junction bases not matched to a gene: 1. The CDR3 loop is CASSLGGLAGETQYF. Here the CDR3 DNA reads TGTGCCAGCAGCTTAGGGGGACTAGCGGGAGAGACCCAGTACTTC.

This chain uses TRBV5-1 with TRBJ2-7, with D possibly TRBD2 on 6 matching bases. Per germline, CDR1 SGHRS and CDR2 YFSETQ. This CDR3 has 15 amino acids. The germline V and J ends were trimmed by 0 bases and 5 bases, with 15 bases remaining between them. The CDR3 here is CASSLEGRGGHEQYF. In DNA, the CDR3 is TGCGCCAGCAGCTTGGAAGGCCGGGGAGGACACGAGCAGTACTTC. Using reference TRBV5-1 and TRBJ2-7 for the parts outside the CDR3, the full variable domain is KAGVTQTPRYLIKTRGQQVTLSCSPISGHRSVSWYQQTPGQGLQFLFEYFSETQRNKGNFPGRFSGRQFSNSRSEMNVSTLELGDSALYLCASSLEGRGGHEQYFGPGTRLTVT.